This entry lists 25 T cell receptor beta chains sequenced from one sample in a study of identical twins. TCRdb re-derived calls from the 5' RACE reads in MiXCR, one entry per CDR3 protein. The data show hundreds of thousands of distinct CDR3 sequences, roughly 9.7% seen once. The sample was also linked to a second study, of yellow fever vaccine responses in identical twins.

The sequenced material came from CD8+ T cells sorted from blood. These receptors originate from a young woman in good health.

Details on this clonotype: Mismatch with germline at one junction end may stem from a read error. V gene TRBV20-1 combines with J gene TRBJ2-5; 13 positions match TRBD2. Germline V gene sequence: CDR1 DFQATT, CDR2 SNEGSKA (reference sequence). The CDR3 runs 14 residues. CDR3 in amino acids: CSARLAGGQEAQYF. The CDR3, as DNA: TGCAGTGCCAGACTAGCGGGGGGCCAAGAGGCCCAGTACTTC.

This clonotype showed up just a few times. The chain combines TRBV5-1 with TRBJ2-5; 10 bases map to TRBD1. The V segment lost 4 bases and the J segment 4 bases; nucleotides outside the gene matches: 7. The CDR3 runs to 15 residues. Germline V gives CDR1 SGHRS, CDR2 YFSETQ. The CDR3 DNA reads TGCGCCAGCAGCGTGACAGGGGGCTTTCGAGAGACCCAGTACTTC. It yields the protein CASSVTGGFRETQYF.

This clonotype appeared a few times. The genes are TRBV11-2 and TRBJ2-1; 15 positions match TRBD2. Per the germline V gene, CDR1 is SGHAT and CDR2 is FQNNGV. This CDR3 spans 16 amino acids. The trim removed 5 bases at V and 7 bases at J, leaving 6 bases unmatched. This chain's CDR3 is CASSPGTSGRMNEQFF. CDR3 bases: TGTGCCAGCAGCCCGGGGACTAGCGGGAGGATGAATGAGCAGTTCTTC.

The sample holds a few counts of this clonotype. V and J are TRBV7-6 and TRBJ1-2; D perhaps matches TRBD1 (6 bases). CDR1 and CDR2 (germline): SGHVS, FNYEAQ. The CDR3 runs to 13 residues. The germline V and J ends were trimmed by 5 bases and 8 bases, with 15 bases remaining between them. Written as DNA, the CDR3 is TGTGCCAGCAGCGCCCCAGGGGAGGCAGGCTACACCTTC. It codes for CASSAPGEAGYTF.

This clonotype was seen at least ten times. This chain connects TRBV20-1 to TRBJ2-3; D may be TRBD2 (6 bases). Trimming took off 7 bases at V and 2 bases at J, with 22 bases between the two ends. The germline V gene encodes CDR1 DFQATT and CDR2 SNEGSKA (reference sequence). The CDR3 is 16 amino acids. This CDR3 reads CSGDPGGALTTDTQYF. CDR3 DNA: TGCAGTGGCGACCCCGGGGGAGCCCTCACCACAGATACGCAGTATTTT.

This clonotype has ten or more counts. The chain has TRBV6-5 and TRBJ1-2; maybe TRBD1 (5 bases). With 0 bases removed from V and 4 bases from J, the gap between germline ends came to 9 bases. Germline CDR1 reads MNHEY; CDR2 reads SVGAGI. The CDR3 length is 14 residues. The CDR3 loop is CASSYSGAAYGYTF. Here the CDR3 DNA reads TGTGCCAGCAGTTACTCTGGGGCAGCCTATGGCTACACCTTC.

This clonotype was seen only a few times. The rearrangement links TRBV7-9 to TRBJ2-1; 7 bases agree with TRBD2. The CDR3 spans 13 residues. J gave up 14 bases and V 5 bases, and 12 bases lay outside the gene matches. Germline lookup yields CDR1 SEHNR and CDR2 FQNEAQ (reference sequence). In DNA form, the CDR3 reads TGTGCCAGCAGCACCTCGGGACTAAGAGAGGAGTTCTTC. This gives the protein CASSTSGLREEFF.

This clonotype was seen many times. The gene calls are TRBV6-2 or TRBV6-3 and TRBJ2-7; D is perhaps TRBD1 (5 bases). Germline V lookup: CDR1 MNHEY, CDR2 SVGEGT. The CDR3 runs to 15 residues. Trimming shortened V by 6 bases and J by 2 bases, and 17 bases separated the two germline ends. The CDR3 DNA reads TGTGCCAGCAGAGAGATCCAGGGTACTCCCTACGAGCAGTACTTC. It yields the protein CASREIQGTPYEQYF.

The genes are TRBV11-2 and TRBJ2-7, with D perhaps matching TRBD2 (5 bases). The germline CDR1 and CDR2 sequences are SGHAT and FQNNGV. This CDR3 is 16 amino acids long. V was pared by 0 bases and J by 6 bases, with 18 bases between. CDR3 in amino acids: CASSLDSDSPVAEQYF. The CDR3 bases are TGTGCCAGCAGCTTAGACTCGGACTCCCCCGTTGCCGAGCAGTACTTC.

The chain uses TRBV6-2 or TRBV6-3 and TRBJ2-1; the D gene is possibly TRBD2 (5 bases). This CDR3 is built from 16 residues. V lost 0 bases and J lost 4, with 13 bases in between. The germline V gene encodes CDR1 MNHEY and CDR2 SVGEGT. As DNA, the CDR3 is TGTGCCAGCAGTTACTCGGAGCTAGCCGTGTACAATGAGCAGTTCTTC. It specifies CASSYSELAVYNEQFF.

This clonotype was counted only a few times. The chain recombines TRBV5-6 with TRBJ2-1, with 11 bases that match TRBD2. V lost 0 bases and J lost 4; bases outside the gene matches: 3. CDR1 and CDR2 from the germline V gene are SGHDT and YYEEEE. The CDR3 runs 16 residues. CDR3 DNA: TGTGCCAGCAGCTTGGTAGCGGGAGGGATTTACAATGAGCAGTTCTTC. Translating it yields CASSLVAGGIYNEQFF.

In its sample, this clonotype was seen a few times. DNA of the CDR3: TGTGCCAGCAACCAGGGGGTCCGCACAGATACGCAGTATTTT. It encodes CASNQGVRTDTQYF. The J gene is TRBJ2-3, the V gene TRBV9; the match to TRBD1 covers 7 bases. The V and J ends lost 6 bases and 1 base, in that order; junction bases with no gene match: 5. Germline V gene lookup returns CDR1 SGDLS and CDR2 YYNGEE. There are 14 residues in the CDR3.

This clonotype was picked up a small number of times. The DNA of the CDR3 is TGTGCCAGCAGCACGGACGTAGGAGAGAGGAACACTGAAGCTTTCTTT. It encodes CASSTDVGERNTEAFF. This chain links TRBV2 with TRBJ1-1; D unclear. V gave up 6 bases and J gave up 1 base, with 18 bases separating them. The CDR3 is 16 amino acids. The germline CDR1 and CDR2 sequences are SNHLY and FYNNEI.

This chain connects TRBV19 to TRBJ2-7, with D possibly TRBD2 on 5 matching bases. CDR3 length: 13 residues. V lost 4 bases and J 1 base, leaving 8 bases between the germline ends. Germline V gives CDR1 LNHDA, CDR2 SQIVND (reference sequence). CDR3 region: CASSNGVSYEQYF. As DNA, the CDR3 is TGTGCCAGTAGTAACGGGGTTTCCTACGAGCAGTACTTC.

The chain combines TRBV24-1 with TRBJ2-2; a weak D match, TRBD1 (5 bases). Trimming stripped 1 base from V and 6 bases from J, with 5 bases between. The CDR3 spans 13 residues. Germline CDR1 and CDR2: KGHDR and SFDVKD. CDR3 in DNA: TGTGCCACCAGTGATTTCAGGGCCGGGGAGCTGTTTTTT. Amino acids: CATSDFRAGELFF.

This clonotype was recorded a few times. V usage is TRBV27 and J usage is TRBJ2-7; D unresolved. V gave up 4 bases and J gave up 8 bases, with 12 bases separating them. Looked up from germline, CDR1 is MNHEY and CDR2 is SMNVEV (reference sequence). CDR3 size: 12 residues. The DNA for the CDR3 is TGTGCCAGCAGTTCCAGGTCTTCGAAGCAGTACTTC. This codes for CASSSRSSKQYF.

This clonotype has a count of ten or more. The J gene is TRBJ2-1, the V gene TRBV20-1; maybe TRBD2 (6 bases). The CDR3 totals 16 residues. V was shortened by 2 bases and J by 2 bases, with 16 bases between the two germline ends. Germline values: CDR1 DFQATT, CDR2 SNEGSKA (reference sequence). CDR3 DNA sequence: TGCAGTGCTAGAAGCTCTGGGGTAGCGGCCTACAATGAGCAGTTCTTC. Encoded protein: CSARSSGVAAYNEQFF.

Ten or more counts support this clonotype. The chain carries TRBV25-1 and TRBJ1-1; unclear D gene. V shed 3 bases and J shed 11 bases, with 13 bases lying between them. The CDR3 length is 12 residues. The germline CDR1 and CDR2 sequences are MGHDK and SYGVNS. For the CDR3, the DNA is TGTGCCAGCAGTGATTACGCCCGAGAGGCTTTCTTT. It specifies CASSDYAREAFF.

The CDR3 reads CASSQVFEQSSYNEQFF. CDR3 nucleotides: TGTGCCAGCAGCCAAGTCTTCGAACAGTCGTCATACAATGAGCAGTTCTTC. J is TRBJ2-1 and V is TRBV3-1; D is unresolved. Between the trimmed V and J ends, which lost 1 base and 4 bases, there was a span of 17 bases. The CDR3 loop spans 17 amino acids. Germline V gene lookup returns CDR1 LGHDT and CDR2 YNNKEL (reference sequence).

This clonotype was counted at least ten times. The chain's CDR3 is CASSLFRRDNSYNEQFF. As DNA, the CDR3 is TGTGCCAGCAGCTTATTCCGCCGGGACAACTCCTACAATGAGCAGTTCTTC. The chain combines TRBV7-8 with TRBJ2-1; a weak D match, TRBD1 (6 bases). Germline V gene sequence: CDR1 SGHVS, CDR2 FQNEAQ. Trimming shortened V by 2 bases and J by 0 bases, and 14 bases separated the two germline ends. The CDR3 length is 17 residues. Full variable domain (outside the CDR3, taken from reference TRBV7-8 and TRBJ2-1): GAGVSQSPRYKVAKRGQDVALRCDPISGHVSLFWYQQALGQGPEFLTYFQNEAQLDKSGLPSDRFFAERPEGSVSTLKIQRTQQEDSAVYLCASSLFRRDNSYNEQFFGPGTRLTVL.

This clonotype was seen only a few times. The rearrangement links TRBV6-2 or TRBV6-3 to TRBJ2-6, with D unresolved. Germline values: CDR1 MNHEY, CDR2 SVGEGT. This CDR3 is built from 16 residues. V lost 5 bases, J lost 0 bases, and 11 bases lay in between. The CDR3: CASSHPASSGANVLTF. The CDR3 DNA follows: TGTGCCAGCAGTCATCCCGCTAGCTCTGGGGCCAACGTCCTGACTTTC.

This clonotype was recorded at least ten times. The chain carries TRBV20-1 and TRBJ2-1; no definite D call. The V end was cut by 3 bases, the J end by 10 bases, with 16 bases between. The germline V gene encodes CDR1 DFQATT and CDR2 SNEGSKA (reference sequence). CDR3 length equals 13 residues. In DNA form, the CDR3 reads TGCAGTGCTAGGCGAACAAACGTGGGAGAGCAGTTCTTC. Its translation is CSARRTNVGEQFF.

The chain's CDR3 is CASDTGNTEAFF. CDR3 sequence (DNA): TGTGCCAGTGATACAGGGAACACTGAAGCTTTCTTT. The chain has TRBV19 and TRBJ1-1, with TRBD1 as a possible D gene (5 bases). Germline V gene lookup returns CDR1 LNHDA and CDR2 SQIVND (reference sequence). The CDR3 contains 12 residues. V was pared by 8 bases and J by 1 base, with 8 bases between. The full variable domain, rest sourced from reference TRBV19 and TRBJ1-1, is DGGITQSPKYLFRKEGQNVTLSCEQNLNHDAMYWYRQDPGQGLRLIYYSQIVNDFQKGDIAEGYSVSREKKESFPLTVTSAQKNPTAFYLCASDTGNTEAFFGQGTRLTVV.

The V gene is TRBV7-9, the J gene TRBJ1-3; TRBD1 is a possible D gene (5 bases). CDR3 size: 16 residues. Trimming pared 7 bases from V and 0 bases from J, leaving 16 bases between. Germline V lookup: CDR1 SEHNR, CDR2 FQNEAQ (reference sequence). DNA of the CDR3: TGTGCCAGCAACTACCCAACAGGCCTCTCTGGAAACACCATATATTTT. Protein product: CASNYPTGLSGNTIYF.

The chain combines TRBV4-3 with TRBJ2-7, with D perhaps TRBD1 or TRBD2 (5 bases each). V dropped 0 bases and J dropped 5 bases, with 8 bases sitting between them. Germline V gene data show CDR1 as LGHNA and CDR2 as YSLEER. This CDR3 is built from 13 residues. This CDR3 reads CASSQDRENEQYF. DNA of the CDR3: TGCGCCAGCAGCCAAGACAGGGAGAACGAGCAGTACTTC.